This T cell receptor beta chain came from a study of CD8 T cells in Susac syndrome. The authors reverse transcribed roughly 0.5 to 1 ug RNA with random hexamers. Multiplex PCR with immunoSEQ amplified the TCR beta CDR3 across 54 Vbeta and 13 Jbeta. Each CDR3 protein is one row after TCRdb ran MiXCR on the immunoSEQ multiplex PCR reads. The sample records approximately 280,000 distinct CDR3 sequences, approximately 81% being singletons. The J segment lost 4 bases and the V segment lost 2 bases, leaving 5 bases of the junction unmatched. CDR3 length: 15 amino acids. The germline V gene has CDR1 MNHEY and CDR2 SMNVEV (reference sequence).

Sequencing input: CD8+ T cells from PBMCs. The clonotype was recovered from a human donor with multiple sclerosis. The chain combines TRBV27 with TRBJ2-1; 7 nucleotides align to TRBD2. CDR3 nucleotides: TGTGCCAGCAGTTTAGGCCTAGCGGTTTACAATGAGCAGTTCTTC. This codes for CASSLGLAVYNEQFF.